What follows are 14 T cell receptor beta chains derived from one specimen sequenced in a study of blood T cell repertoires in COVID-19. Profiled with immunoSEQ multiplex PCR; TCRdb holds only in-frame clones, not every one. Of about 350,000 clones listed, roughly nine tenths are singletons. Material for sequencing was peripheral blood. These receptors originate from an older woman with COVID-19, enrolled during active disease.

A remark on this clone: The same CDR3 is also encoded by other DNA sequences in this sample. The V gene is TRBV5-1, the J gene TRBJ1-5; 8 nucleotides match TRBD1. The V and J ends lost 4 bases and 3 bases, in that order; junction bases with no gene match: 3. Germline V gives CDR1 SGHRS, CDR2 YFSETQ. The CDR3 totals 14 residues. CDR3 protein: CASSPGQANQPQHF. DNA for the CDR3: TGCGCCAGCAGCCCGGGACAGGCCAATCAGCCCCAGCATTTT. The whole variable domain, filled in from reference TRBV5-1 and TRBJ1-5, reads KAGVTQTPRYLIKTRGQQVTLSCSPISGHRSVSWYQQTPGQGLQFLFEYFSETQRNKGNFPGRFSGRQFSNSRSEMNVSTLELGDSALYLCASSPGQANQPQHFGDGTRLSIL.

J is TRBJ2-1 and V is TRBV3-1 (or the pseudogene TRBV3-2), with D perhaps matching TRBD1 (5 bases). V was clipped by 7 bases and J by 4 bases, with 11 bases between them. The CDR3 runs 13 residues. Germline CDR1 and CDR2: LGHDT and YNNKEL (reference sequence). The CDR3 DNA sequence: TGTGCCAGCAACGGCAGGGATTACAATGAGCAGTTCTTC. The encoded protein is CASNGRDYNEQFF.

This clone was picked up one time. CDR3 protein: CASRDRGNNEKLFF. The CDR3, as DNA: TGCGCCAGCCGTGATAGGGGCAATAATGAAAAACTGTTTTTT. The chain has TRBV5-1 and TRBJ1-4; tentative D call: TRBD1 (5 bases). This CDR3 is 14 amino acids long. Germline V gene lookup returns CDR1 SGHRS and CDR2 YFSETQ. V was trimmed by 7 bases and J by 4 bases, leaving 14 bases between them.

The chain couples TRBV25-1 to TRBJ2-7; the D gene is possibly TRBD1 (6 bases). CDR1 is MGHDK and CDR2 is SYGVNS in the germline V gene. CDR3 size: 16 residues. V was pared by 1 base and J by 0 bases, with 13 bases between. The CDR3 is CASSEFSGVSSYEQYF. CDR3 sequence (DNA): TGTGCCAGCAGTGAATTCTCAGGGGTGAGCTCCTACGAGCAGTACTTC.

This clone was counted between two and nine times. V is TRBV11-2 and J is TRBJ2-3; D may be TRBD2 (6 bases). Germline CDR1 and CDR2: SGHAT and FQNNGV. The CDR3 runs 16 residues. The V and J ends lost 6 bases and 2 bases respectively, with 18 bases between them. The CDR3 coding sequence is TGTGCCAGCAGGAAAATGGCGGGGACTTTCACAGATACGCAGTATTTT. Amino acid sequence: CASRKMAGTFTDTQYF.

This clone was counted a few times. CDR3 in amino acids: CASSQDGGRAYNSPLHF. The CDR3, as DNA: TGTGCCAGCAGCCAAGATGGGGGCAGGGCGTATAATTCACCCCTCCACTTT. The chain links TRBV3-1 (or the pseudogene TRBV3-2) to TRBJ1-6; the D gene is possibly TRBD1 (6 bases). Between the trimmed V and J ends, which lost 0 bases and 4 bases, there was a span of 13 bases. Germline CDR1 reads LGHDT; CDR2 reads YNNKEL (reference sequence). The CDR3 covers 17 residues.

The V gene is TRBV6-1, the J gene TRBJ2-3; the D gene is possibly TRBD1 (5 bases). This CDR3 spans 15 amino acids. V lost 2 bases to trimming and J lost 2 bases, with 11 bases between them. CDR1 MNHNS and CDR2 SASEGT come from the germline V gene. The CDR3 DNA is TGTGCCAGCAGTGAAACAGGAGTAAACACAGATACGCAGTATTTT. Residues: CASSETGVNTDTQYF.

Here the CDR3 DNA reads TGTGCCAGCAGCTTGGAGGGGGGGCAGGAAGAGACCCAGTACTTC. Amino acids: CASSLEGGQEETQYF. V and J are TRBV5-4 and TRBJ2-5; TRBD2 is a possible D gene (7 bases). V was shortened by 0 bases and J by 3 bases, with 12 bases between the two germline ends. The CDR3 covers 15 residues. The germline V gene has CDR1 SGHNT and CDR2 YYREEE (reference sequence).

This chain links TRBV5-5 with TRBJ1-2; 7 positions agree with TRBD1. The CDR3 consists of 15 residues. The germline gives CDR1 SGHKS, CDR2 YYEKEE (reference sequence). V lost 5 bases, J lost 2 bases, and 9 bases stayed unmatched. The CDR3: CASSFSGTDNYGYTF. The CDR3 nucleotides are TGTGCCAGCAGTTTTTCCGGGACAGACAACTATGGCTACACCTTC. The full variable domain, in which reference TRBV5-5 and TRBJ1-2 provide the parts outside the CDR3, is DAGVTQSPTHLIKTRGQQVTLRCSPISGHKSVSWYQQVLGQGPQFIFQYYEKEERGRGNFPDRFSARQFPNYSSELNVNALLLGDSALYLCASSFSGTDNYGYTFGSGTRLTVV.

This chain's CDR3 is CASSYGTGLLGYTF. DNA for the CDR3: TGTGCCAGCAGCTACGGGACAGGGCTATTGGGCTACACCTTC. The chain has TRBV5-6 and TRBJ1-2; 9 nucleotides match TRBD1. CDR1 is SGHDT and CDR2 is YYEEEE in the germline V gene. CDR3 length: 14 amino acids. V was clipped by 3 bases and J by 8 bases; unmatched bases: 8.

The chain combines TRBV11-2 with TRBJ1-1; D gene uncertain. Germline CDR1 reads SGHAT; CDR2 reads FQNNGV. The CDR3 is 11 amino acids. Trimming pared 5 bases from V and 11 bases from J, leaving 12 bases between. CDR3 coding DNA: TGTGCCAGCAGCCGAGGAGTGCAGGCTTTCTTT. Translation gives CASSRGVQAFF.

CDR3 in amino acids: CASSIKLGGGGTQYF. The CDR3 DNA is TGTGCCAGTAGTATAAAGTTGGGCGGCGGGGGAACGCAGTATTTT. V gene TRBV19 combines with J gene TRBJ2-3, with TRBD2 matching 7 bases. There are 15 residues in the CDR3. J gave up 9 bases and V 2 bases, and 11 bases lay outside the gene matches. Germline loops: CDR1 LNHDA, CDR2 SQIVND (reference sequence).

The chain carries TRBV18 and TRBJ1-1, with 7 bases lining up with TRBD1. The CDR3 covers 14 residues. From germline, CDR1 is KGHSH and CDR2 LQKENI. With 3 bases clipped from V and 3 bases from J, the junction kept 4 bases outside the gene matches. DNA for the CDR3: TGTGCCAGCTCACCGGGACAGCTCTACACTGAAGCTTTCTTT. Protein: CASSPGQLYTEAFF.

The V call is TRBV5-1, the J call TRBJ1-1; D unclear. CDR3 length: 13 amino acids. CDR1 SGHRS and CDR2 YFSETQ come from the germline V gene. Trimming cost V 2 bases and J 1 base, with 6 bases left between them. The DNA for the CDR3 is TGCGCCAGCAGCTTTTCAGAGAACACTGAAGCTTTCTTT. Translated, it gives CASSFSENTEAFF.